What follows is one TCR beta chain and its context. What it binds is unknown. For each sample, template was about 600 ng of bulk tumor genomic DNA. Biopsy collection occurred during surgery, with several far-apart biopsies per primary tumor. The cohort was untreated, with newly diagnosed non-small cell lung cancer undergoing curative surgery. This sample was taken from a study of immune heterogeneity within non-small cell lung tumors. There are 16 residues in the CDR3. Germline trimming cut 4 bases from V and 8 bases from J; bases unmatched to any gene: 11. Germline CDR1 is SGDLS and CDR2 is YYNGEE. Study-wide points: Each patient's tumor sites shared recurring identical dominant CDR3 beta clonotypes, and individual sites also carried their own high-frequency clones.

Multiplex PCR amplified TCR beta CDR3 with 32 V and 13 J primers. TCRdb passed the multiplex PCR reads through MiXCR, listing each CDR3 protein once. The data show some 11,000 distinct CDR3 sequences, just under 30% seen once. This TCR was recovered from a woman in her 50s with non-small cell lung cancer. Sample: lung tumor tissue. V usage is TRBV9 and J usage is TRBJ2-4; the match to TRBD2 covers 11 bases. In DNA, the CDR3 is TGTGCCAGCAGCCCCCGAATAGCGGGGGGGGGCGACATTCAGTACTTC. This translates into CASSPRIAGGGDIQYF.